The 19 T cell receptor beta chains below come from one sample, sequenced in a study of response to subunit inactivated influenza vaccine. TCRdb ran MiXCR on the RT-PCR reads and lists one entry per CDR3 protein. Of 700,000 to 900,000 distinct CDR3 sequences listed, 21% are singletons. The input for sequencing was PBMCs from blood, taken around 5 days after vaccination. The receptors derive from a man in his fifties who received an inactivated influenza vaccine.

This clonotype was seen ten or more times. The J gene is TRBJ2-5, the V gene TRBV20-1; maybe TRBD1 (6 bases). The CDR3 sequence is 15 residues long. Between the trimmed V and J ends, which lost 3 bases and 5 bases, there was a span of 19 bases. Germline CDR1 and CDR2: DFQATT and SNEGSKA (reference sequence). This CDR3 is CSARTLYGTGETQYF. CDR3 sequence (DNA): TGCAGTGCTAGGACCCTTTATGGAACAGGGGAGACCCAGTACTTC.

The chain employs TRBV20-1 and TRBJ2-7; 7 nucleotides line up with TRBD1. V was pared by 0 bases and J by 3 bases, with 5 bases of the junction left unmatched. Germline V gene lookup returns CDR1 DFQATT and CDR2 SNEGSKA (reference sequence). CDR3 length: 14 residues. CDR3 nucleotides: TGCAGTGCTAGAGATGGGACAGCCGTCTACGAGCAGTACTTC. Translating it yields CSARDGTAVYEQYF.

This sequence joins TRBV27 and TRBJ2-5; D possibly corresponds to TRBD1 (6 bases). The CDR3 consists of 21 residues. The germline CDR1 and CDR2 sequences are MNHEY and SMNVEV (reference sequence). V was cut by 0 bases and J by 0 bases, with 26 bases left in between. CDR3 in amino acids: CASSLSALGGSGAKYQETQYF. CDR3 DNA sequence: TGTGCCAGCAGTTTATCGGCGCTCGGTGGGTCAGGGGCCAAGTACCAAGAGACCCAGTACTTC.

The rearrangement joins TRBV4-3 to TRBJ2-7; D not resolved. CDR1 is LGHNA, CDR2 YSLEER, per germline. The CDR3 contains 15 residues. V gave up 0 bases and J gave up 3 bases, with 12 bases separating them. The CDR3 DNA sequence: TGCGCCAGCAGCCAAGAACGAGCAGGTGGCTACGAGCAGTACTTC. Translation gives CASSQERAGGYEQYF.

The chain carries TRBV4-3 and TRBJ2-7; D call uncertain. The CDR3 totals 14 residues. V dropped 1 base and J dropped 3 bases, with 10 bases sitting between them. Germline CDR1 and CDR2: LGHNA and YSLEER. The CDR3 sequence: CASSQASRNYEQYF. The CDR3 DNA is TGCGCCAGCAGCCAAGCGTCTCGGAACTACGAGCAGTACTTC.

The CDR3 loop reads CASSLGTRSSYEQYF. The CDR3 bases are TGTGCCAGCAGTTTAGGGACTAGGAGCTCCTACGAGCAGTACTTC. V gene TRBV28 combines with J gene TRBJ2-7; 8 bases align to TRBD2. V dropped 2 bases and J dropped 0; count of bases not matched to a gene: 3. Per the germline V gene, CDR1 is MDHEN and CDR2 is SYDVKM. This CDR3 has 15 residues.

This clonotype was seen a few times. The V and J genes are TRBV20-1 and TRBJ2-6, with D unresolved. This CDR3 comprises 15 residues. Trimming took off 4 bases at V and 0 bases at J, with 10 bases between the two ends. The germline CDR1 and CDR2 sequences are DFQATT and SNEGSKA (reference sequence). CDR3 in amino acids: CSAIHGGSGANVLTF. As DNA, the CDR3 is TGCAGTGCTATCCATGGCGGCTCTGGGGCCAACGTCCTGACTTTC.

This clonotype showed up just a few times. This chain uses TRBV20-1 with TRBJ2-5; unclear D gene. In germline, CDR1 is DFQATT, CDR2 SNEGSKA (reference sequence). This CDR3 has 12 residues. V lost 3 bases, J lost 0 bases, and 5 bases lay in between. The CDR3 here is CSARLDQETQYF. The CDR3 region has the DNA TGCAGTGCTAGGTTAGACCAAGAGACCCAGTACTTC.

This clonotype has more than one count but fewer than ten. The CDR3 loop is CASSSVLAPYNEQFF. The DNA for the CDR3 is TGTGCCAGCAGTTCGGTACTAGCGCCCTACAATGAGCAGTTCTTC. The chain combines TRBV27 with TRBJ2-1; 7 nucleotides line up with TRBD2. Germline lookup yields CDR1 MNHEY and CDR2 SMNVEV (reference sequence). CDR3 length: 15 amino acids. Unmatched junction bases numbered 5, after V lost 4 bases and J lost 2 bases.

The chain recombines TRBV5-1 with TRBJ2-7; the D gene is possibly TRBD1 (5 bases). Germline assignment: CDR1 SGHRS and CDR2 YFSETQ. V lost 4 bases, J lost 5 bases, and 16 bases lay in between. This CDR3 region has 14 residues. The CDR3 is CASSVGQGNDEQYF. The CDR3 bases are TGCGCCAGCAGCGTCGGACAAGGTAATGACGAGCAGTACTTC.

The chain is built from TRBV23-1 and TRBJ2-5; D not certain. TRBV23-1 is recorded as an ORF, its role being uncertain. The CDR3 covers 14 residues. Between the trimmed V and J ends, which lost 0 bases and 2 bases, there was a span of 7 bases. For the CDR3, the DNA is TGCGCCAGCAGTCAATCGAGTGGACAAGAGACCCAGTACTTC. Residues: CASSQSSGQETQYF.

This chain connects TRBV29-1 to TRBJ2-2; the D gene could be TRBD1 or TRBD2 (5 bases each). The CDR3 consists of 13 residues. Germline-derived CDR1 and CDR2 are SQVTM and ANQGSEA. Trimming took 5 bases from V and 1 from J, leaving 8 bases between them. The CDR3 bases are TGCAGCGTTCGGGGCGGGAACACCGGGGAGCTGTTTTTT. Translated, it gives CSVRGGNTGELFF.

This clonotype has a handful of counts. The chain uses TRBV29-1 and TRBJ1-4; no clear D. Germline V lookup: CDR1 SQVTM, CDR2 ANQGSEA. V lost 6 bases and J 0 bases, leaving 11 bases between the germline ends. This CDR3 is built from 14 residues. The DNA for the CDR3 is TGCAGCGTCCTCGACCCGACAACTAATGAAAAACTGTTTTTT. Residues: CSVLDPTTNEKLFF.

The chain employs TRBV12-3 or TRBV12-4 and TRBJ2-7, with D possibly TRBD1 on 7 matching bases. The CDR3 is 11 amino acids. V dropped 7 bases and J dropped 7 bases, with 11 bases sitting between them. The CDR3 protein is CASTGGREQYF. CDR3 DNA: TGTGCCAGCACAGGGGGGCGGGAGCAGTACTTC.

This clonotype was recorded a few times. This sequence joins TRBV29-1 and TRBJ2-1; D tentatively fits TRBD1 or TRBD2 (5 bases each). The CDR3 runs to 12 residues. Germline lookup yields CDR1 SQVTM and CDR2 ANQGSEA. The germline V and J ends were trimmed by 3 bases and 8 bases, with 11 bases remaining between them. The DNA of the CDR3 is TGCAGCGTTGACCTAGGGACCGATGAGCAGTTCTTC. It translates to CSVDLGTDEQFF.

V and J are TRBV11-2 and TRBJ2-5; 12 bases agree with TRBD2. Germline CDR1 reads SGHAT; CDR2 reads FQNNGV. The CDR3 is made up of 18 amino acids. The V segment lost 6 bases and the J segment 2 bases; nucleotides outside the gene matches: 13. CDR3 DNA sequence: TGTGCCAGCAGTCAGGAGGGGTGGACTAGCGGGATTCAAGAGACCCAGTACTTC. Translation gives CASSQEGWTSGIQETQYF.

This clonotype has a handful of counts. The chain recombines TRBV20-1 with TRBJ2-3; D not certain. This CDR3 region has 12 residues. The V end was cut by 4 bases, the J end by 2 bases, with 7 bases between. Germline assignment: CDR1 DFQATT and CDR2 SNEGSKA (reference sequence). The CDR3 reads CSAKSVTDTQYF. CDR3 coding DNA: TGCAGTGCTAAAAGTGTCACAGATACGCAGTATTTT.

This clonotype came up many times. The genes are TRBV6-1 and TRBJ1-5; 7 positions match TRBD1. The CDR3 contains 15 residues. The junction had 3 bases not matched to a gene; V was cut back by 4 bases and J by 0 bases. In germline, CDR1 is MNHNS, CDR2 SASEGT. The CDR3 loop is CASSARGGSNQPQHF. Written as DNA, the CDR3 is TGTGCCAGCAGTGCCAGGGGGGGTAGCAATCAGCCCCAGCATTTT.

This clonotype showed up just a few times. The rearrangement uses TRBV12-3 or TRBV12-4 and TRBJ2-5; D is perhaps TRBD1 or TRBD2 (6 bases each). V lost 4 bases and J 5 bases, leaving 11 bases between the germline ends. The CDR3 has 13 amino acids. The CDR3 is CASSYREVETQYF. The CDR3 DNA is TGTGCCAGCAGTTACAGGGAGGTGGAGACCCAGTACTTC.